This T cell receptor (beta chain) comes out of a study of T cells in Graves' hyperthyroidism and ophthalmopathy. The V gene's germline CDR1 is KGHDR and CDR2 SFDVKD. With 3 bases removed from V and 3 bases from J, the gap between germline ends came to 7 bases. This CDR3 is built from 13 residues. What was amplified from RNA transcripts were TCR beta CDR3 regions. The HTBI primer set was used in a first-round RT-PCR of the TCR CDR3. TCRdb fed the multiplex PCR reads into MiXCR, producing one record per CDR3 protein. The table shows approximately 690,000 distinct CDR3 sequences, with roughly 15% occurring only once. This clonotype was observed many times.

Sequenced input: blood. The clonotype was recovered from a woman between 45 and 65 years old with Graves' ophthalmopathy. This chain joins TRBV24-1 and TRBJ2-5; the D gene is possibly TRBD2 (5 bases). The CDR3 coding sequence is TGTGCCACCAGTGATCCCGGGGAAGAGACCCAGTACTTC. This codes for CATSDPGEETQYF.